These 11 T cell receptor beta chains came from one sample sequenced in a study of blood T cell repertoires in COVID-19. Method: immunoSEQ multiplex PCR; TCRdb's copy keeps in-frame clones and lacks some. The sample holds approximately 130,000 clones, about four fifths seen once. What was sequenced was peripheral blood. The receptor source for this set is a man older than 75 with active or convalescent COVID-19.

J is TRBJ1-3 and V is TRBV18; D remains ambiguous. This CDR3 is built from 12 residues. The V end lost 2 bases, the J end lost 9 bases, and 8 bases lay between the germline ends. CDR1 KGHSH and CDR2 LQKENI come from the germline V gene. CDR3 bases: TGTGCCAGCTCACCAAGACGGGGCACCATATATTTT. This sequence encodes CASSPRRGTIYF.

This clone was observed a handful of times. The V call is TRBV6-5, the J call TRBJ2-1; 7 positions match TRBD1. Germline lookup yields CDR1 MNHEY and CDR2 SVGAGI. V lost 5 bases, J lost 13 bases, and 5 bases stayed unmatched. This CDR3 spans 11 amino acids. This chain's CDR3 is CASSQGQSQFF. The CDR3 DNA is TGTGCCAGCAGTCAGGGACAGAGTCAGTTCTTC.

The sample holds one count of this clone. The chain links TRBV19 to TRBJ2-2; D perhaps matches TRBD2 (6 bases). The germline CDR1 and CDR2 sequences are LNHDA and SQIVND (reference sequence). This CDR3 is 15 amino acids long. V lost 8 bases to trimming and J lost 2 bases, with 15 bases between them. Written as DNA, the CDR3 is TGTGCCAGTCGGGAGTGGGGGAAAAACACCGGGGAGCTGTTTTTT. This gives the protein CASREWGKNTGELFF.

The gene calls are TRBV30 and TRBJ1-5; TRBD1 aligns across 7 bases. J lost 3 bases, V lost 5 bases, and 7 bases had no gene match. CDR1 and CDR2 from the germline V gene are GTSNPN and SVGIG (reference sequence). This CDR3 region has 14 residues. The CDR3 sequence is CAWGGDSVNQPQHF. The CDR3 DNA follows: TGTGCCTGGGGGGGGGACAGCGTCAATCAGCCCCAGCATTTT.

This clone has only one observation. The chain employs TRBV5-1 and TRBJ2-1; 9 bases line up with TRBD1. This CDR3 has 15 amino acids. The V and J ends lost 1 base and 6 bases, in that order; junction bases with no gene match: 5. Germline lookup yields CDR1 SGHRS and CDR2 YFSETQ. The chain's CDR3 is CASSLLGQGINEQFF. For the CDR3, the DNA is TGCGCCAGCAGCTTGCTGGGACAGGGTATCAATGAGCAGTTCTTC.

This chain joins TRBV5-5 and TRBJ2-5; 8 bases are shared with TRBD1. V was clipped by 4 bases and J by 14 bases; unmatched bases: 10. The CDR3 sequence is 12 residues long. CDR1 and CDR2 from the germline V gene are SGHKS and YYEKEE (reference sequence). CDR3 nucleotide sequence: TGTGCCAGCAGCAAAGGACAGGGAAGGAAATACTTC. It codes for CASSKGQGRKYF.

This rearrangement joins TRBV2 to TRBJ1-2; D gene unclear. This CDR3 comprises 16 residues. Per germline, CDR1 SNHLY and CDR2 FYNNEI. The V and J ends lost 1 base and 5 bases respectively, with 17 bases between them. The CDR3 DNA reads TGTGCCAGCAGTGAAGGGGCCGACATAACAGAGTATGGCTACACCTTC. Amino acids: CASSEGADITEYGYTF.

CDR3 coding DNA: TGTGCCAGCAGAAAAAGCCATAACACCGGGGAGCTGTTTTTT. Translated, it gives CASRKSHNTGELFF. V usage is TRBV7-2 and J usage is TRBJ2-2; D unresolved. The CDR3 runs to 14 residues. The V gene lost 6 bases and the J gene lost 2 bases, with 10 bases spanning the gap. Germline loops: CDR1 SGHTA, CDR2 FQGNSA.

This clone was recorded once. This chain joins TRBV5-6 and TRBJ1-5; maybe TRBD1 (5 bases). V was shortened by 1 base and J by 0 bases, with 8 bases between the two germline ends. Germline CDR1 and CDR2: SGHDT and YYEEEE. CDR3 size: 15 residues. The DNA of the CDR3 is TGTGCCAGCAGCTTGCGGGGGTCTAGCAATCAGCCCCAGCATTTT. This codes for CASSLRGSSNQPQHF.

For the CDR3, the DNA is TGTGCCAGCAGTGGGGCAGGGGTTTCCACAGATACGCAGTATTTT. It translates to CASSGAGVSTDTQYF. The rearrangement uses TRBV2 and TRBJ2-3; possibly TRBD1 for D (6 bases). Trimming pared 4 bases from V and 2 bases from J, leaving 13 bases between. CDR3 length: 15 residues. In germline, CDR1 is SNHLY, CDR2 FYNNEI.

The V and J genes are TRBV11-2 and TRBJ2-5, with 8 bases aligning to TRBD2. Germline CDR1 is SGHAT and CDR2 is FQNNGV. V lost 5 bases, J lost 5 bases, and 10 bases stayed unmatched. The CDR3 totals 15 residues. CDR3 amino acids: CASSPTAGGGETQYF. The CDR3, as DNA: TGTGCCAGCAGCCCGACTGCGGGGGGCGGGGAGACCCAGTACTTC.